The rows below give T cell receptor beta chains drawn from one sample of a study of blood T cell repertoires in COVID-19. The table came from immunoSEQ multiplex PCR; TCRdb's copy has only in-frame clones and leaves some out. The sample shows about 170,000 clones, about 88% of them seen only once. Sequences were obtained from PBMCs or T cells enriched from blood (not recorded which). The origin of the receptors is a woman younger than 35 who had recovered from COVID-19. CDR3s include the opening cysteine and the closing phenylalanine or tryptophan. The D gene is left open where the match is weak. The size field is filled for only some rows; it gives once, few, many or a size class.

j_gene,v_gene,abundance,d_gene,CDR3aa,CDR3nt
TRBJ2-1,TRBV5-4,NA,NA,CASSTRIGDEQFF,TGTGCCAGCAGCACCCGCATCGGGGATGAGCAGTTCTTC
TRBJ2-3,TRBV5-4,once,TRBD2,CASSLRREARADTQYF,TGTGCCAGCAGCTTGAGGCGGGAGGCCCGCGCAGATACGCAGTATTTT
TRBJ1-2,TRBV5-4,NA,TRBD1,CASSSPKAQGALTF,TGTGCCAGCAGCTCGCCTAAAGCACAGGGGGCACTCACCTTC
TRBJ2-5,TRBV27,NA,TRBD1,CASLRDRTQETQYF,TGTGCCAGCCTCCGGGACAGGACCCAAGAGACCCAGTACTTC
TRBJ1-2,TRBV4-3,NA,NA,CASSRALEYGYTF,TGCGCCAGCAGCCGGGCCCTGGAATATGGCTACACCTTC
TRBJ1-4,TRBV5-1,NA,TRBD1,CASSLAGGATNEKLFF,TGCGCCAGCAGCTTGGCAGGGGGAGCAACTAATGAAAAACTGTTTTTT
TRBJ2-7,TRBV7-9,NA,TRBD2,CASSSGGTSPPYEQYF,TGTGCCAGCAGCTCCGGGGGGACTTCCCCTCCCTACGAGCAGTACTTC
TRBJ2-3,TRBV29-1,NA,NA,CSVEPGGIRTDTQYF,TGCAGCGTTGAGCCCGGCGGGATAAGAACAGATACGCAGTATTTT
TRBJ2-7,TRBV2,NA,NA,CASSTEGYEQYF,TGTGCCAGCAGCACAGAAGGCTACGAGCAGTACTTC
TRBJ2-7,TRBV23-1,NA,NA,CASSRFAYEQYF,TGCGCCAGCAGTCGTTTCGCCTACGAGCAGTACTTC
TRBJ2-5,TRBV10-3,NA,NA,CAISGGGETQYF,TGTGCCATCAGTGGTGGGGGGGAGACCCAGTACTTC
TRBJ2-3,TRBV18,NA,TRBD2,CASSPPRGDTQYF,TGTGCCAGCTCACCACCGCGGGGGGATACGCAGTATTTT
TRBJ1-2,TRBV18,NA,NA,CASSVAGANYGYTF,TGTGCCAGCTCCGTCGCGGGCGCTAACTATGGCTACACCTTC
TRBJ2-7,TRBV4-1,NA,TRBD2,CASSQRHGLAGVTYEQYF,TGCGCCAGCAGCCAACGCCATGGACTAGCGGGCGTAACCTACGAGCAGTACTTC
TRBJ2-7,TRBV28,NA,TRBD1,CASSPRDRSSYEQYF,TGTGCCAGCAGTCCCCGGGACAGGAGCTCCTACGAGCAGTACTTC
TRBJ2-4,TRBV7-3,once,NA,CASSLTGPGDIQYF,TGTGCCAGCAGCTTAACGGGCCCAGGGGACATTCAGTACTTC
TRBJ2-3,TRBV12-2,NA,NA,CASRLITSGSTDTQYF,TGTGCAAGTCGCTTAATTACTAGCGGGAGCACAGATACGCAGTATTTT
TRBJ1-5,TRBV28,NA,NA,CASSLKSGVGNQPQHF,TGTGCCAGCAGTTTAAAATCCGGAGTGGGCAATCAGCCCCAGCATTTT
TRBJ1-2,TRBV28,NA,TRBD1,CASSLDRGRGGYTF,TGTGCCAGCAGCCTGGACAGGGGGAGGGGTGGCTACACCTTC
TRBJ1-3,TRBV19,once,NA,CASRIDTGGSGNTIYF,TGTGCCAGTAGGATTGACACAGGCGGCTCTGGAAACACCATATATTTT
TRBJ2-4,TRBV6-1,NA,TRBD1,CASSASPGQGLAKNIQYF,TGTGCCAGCAGTGCCTCCCCTGGACAGGGTCTAGCCAAAAACATTCAGTACTTC
TRBJ2-7,TRBV9,once,TRBD2,CASSAFGGSYEQYF,TGTGCCAGCAGCGCATTCGGGGGGTCCTACGAGCAGTACTTC
TRBJ2-1,TRBV7-9,few,NA,CASSLGIPGLPFGNEQFF,TGTGCCAGCAGCTTAGGTATACCGGGACTGCCATTCGGTAATGAGCAGTTCTTC
TRBJ2-1,TRBV11-3,NA,TRBD2,CASSLEFGRGHEQFF,TGTGCCAGCAGCTTAGAGTTTGGGAGGGGACATGAGCAGTTCTTC
TRBJ2-7,TRBV7-2,few,NA,CASSPDSGRWYEQYF,TGTGCCAGCAGCCCCGACTCCGGTAGGTGGTACGAGCAGTACTTC
TRBJ1-2,TRBV18,NA,NA,CASSPRTESYGYTF,TGTGCCAGCTCACCAAGGACAGAGTCCTATGGCTACACCTTC
TRBJ1-6,TRBV28,NA,NA,CASSFERSYNSPLHF,TGTGCCAGCAGTTTTGAACGGAGCTATAATTCACCCCTCCACTTT
TRBJ2-7,TRBV29-1,NA,NA,CSAYTRDRSYEQYF,TGCAGCGCCTACACCCGAGACAGATCGTACGAGCAGTACTTC
TRBJ2-7,TRBV28,NA,NA,CASSDSGGTYEQYF,TGTGCCAGCAGCGACAGTGGTGGGACCTACGAGCAGTACTTC
TRBJ2-3,TRBV5-4,NA,NA,CASSLVRGLSTDTQYF,TGTGCCAGCAGCTTGGTGCGGGGCCTTAGCACAGATACGCAGTATTTT
TRBJ2-5,TRBV11-2,once,NA,CATSDWRGKETQYF,TGTGCCACCTCAGACTGGCGGGGCAAAGAGACCCAGTACTTC
TRBJ2-7,TRBV2,NA,NA,CASRGRRGADYEQYF,TGTGCCAGCAGAGGGAGGCGGGGAGCGGACTACGAGCAGTACTTC
TRBJ2-1,TRBV28,NA,NA,CASPDPNTGNYSFF,TGTGCCAGCCCGGACCCTAACACAGGGAATTATTCGTTCTTC
TRBJ2-3,TRBV28,NA,TRBD2,CASSLLGTSGRSTDTQYF,TGTGCCAGCAGTTTATTGGGGACTAGCGGGAGGAGCACAGATACGCAGTATTTT
TRBJ2-3,TRBV6-5,NA,NA,CASSYDVADGTDTQYF,TGTGCCAGCAGCTACGACGTAGCGGATGGCACAGATACGCAGTATTTT
TRBJ2-4,TRBV18,many,TRBD2,CASSLPGGNELAKNIQYF,TGTGCCAGCTCACTTCCCGGGGGGAATGAACTAGCCAAAAACATTCAGTACTTC
TRBJ2-3,TRBV3-1/TRBV3-2,NA,TRBD2,CASSPPLASSTDTQYF,TGTGCCAGCAGCCCGCCACTAGCGTCTAGCACAGATACGCAGTATTTT
TRBJ2-5,TRBV27,once,NA,CASSLWGPSVRETQYF,TGTGCCAGCAGTTTATGGGGCCCCAGTGTTCGAGAGACCCAGTACTTC
TRBJ1-6,TRBV4-3,NA,NA,CASSWRGTGGVSSNSPLHF,TGCGCCAGCAGCTGGCGGGGCACGGGCGGCGTCTCGTCTAATTCACCCCTCCACTTT
TRBJ2-7,TRBV18,NA,NA,CASSPSADTVEQYF,TGTGCCAGCTCACCTTCCGCGGACACCGTCGAGCAGTACTTC
TRBJ1-4,TRBV5-1,few,TRBD1,CASSSRDRANEKLFF,TGCGCCAGCAGCTCCCGGGACAGGGCTAATGAAAAACTGTTTTTT
TRBJ2-2,TRBV2,NA,NA,CASSLLWTGELFF,TGTGCCAGCAGCCTACTCTGGACCGGGGAGCTGTTTTTT
TRBJ2-1,TRBV6-5,NA,NA,CASRGLVDSYNEQFF,TGTGCCAGCAGAGGACTCGTCGACTCCTACAATGAGCAGTTCTTC
TRBJ2-1,TRBV10-2,NA,TRBD2,CASTWVAGAGEQFF,TGCGCCAGCACGTGGGTAGCGGGAGCGGGTGAGCAGTTCTTC
TRBJ2-6,TRBV4-2,NA,TRBD2,CASSETSSSGANVLTF,TGTGCCAGCAGCGAGACTAGCAGCTCTGGGGCCAACGTCCTGACTTTC
TRBJ2-7,TRBV7-3,NA,TRBD2,CASSPSGGRPYEQYF,TGTGCCAGCAGCCCCTCTGGCGGGAGGCCCTACGAGCAGTACTTC
TRBJ2-5,TRBV10-3,NA,TRBD2,CAIRGLAGGETQYF,TGTGCCATCAGGGGACTAGCGGGAGGAGAGACCCAGTACTTC
TRBJ2-5,TRBV30,NA,TRBD1,CAWSVPGQQETQYF,TGTGCCTGGAGTGTCCCGGGACAGCAAGAGACCCAGTACTTC
TRBJ1-6,TRBV2,NA,NA,CASRLAGGSYNSPLHF,TGTGCCAGCAGGCTTGCGGGAGGCTCCTATAATTCACCCCTCCACTTT
TRBJ1-3,TRBV28,NA,NA,CASSLRGNTIYF,TGTGCCAGCAGTTTACGGGGAAACACCATATATTTT
TRBJ2-1,TRBV28,NA,NA,CASSPGWNEQFF,TGTGCCAGCAGTCCAGGGTGGAATGAGCAGTTCTTC